These T cell receptor beta chains were read from a single sample in a study of shared clonotypes between healthy human individuals. Generated by immunoSEQ multiplex PCR, the TCRdb table keeps only in-frame clones and is missing some. The profile shows some 2.4 million clones, 80% to 95% of them singletons. Input material: naive CD4+ T cells from PBMCs. The source of these receptors is a man younger than 30 in good health. Some clones in this sample may be carry-over from other donors' samples. Both conserved end residues are part of each CDR3. D genes are given only for firm matches.

D gene: TRBD1; CDR3 length: 14; V gene: TRBV2; CDR3 protein: CASRGTVGNQPQHF
D gene: TRBD1; CDR3 length: 14; V gene: TRBV11-3; CDR3 protein: CASSTGTGRKEQYF
D gene: TRBD1; CDR3 length: 14; V gene: TRBV18; CDR3 protein: CASSSQGGGNEAFF
D gene: TRBD2; CDR3 length: 15; V gene: TRBV6-5; CDR3 protein: CASSYLGGGSYEQYF
D gene: NA; CDR3 length: 13; V gene: TRBV5-1; CDR3 protein: CASRPGANHEQYF
D gene: NA; CDR3 length: 16; V gene: TRBV28; CDR3 protein: CASSQTSGVIADTQYF
D gene: NA; CDR3 length: 14; V gene: TRBV19; CDR3 protein: CASSDRTTQETQYF
D gene: TRBD2; CDR3 length: 15; V gene: TRBV6-5; CDR3 protein: CASSSLAGGLDTQYF
D gene: NA; CDR3 length: 14; V gene: TRBV6-6; CDR3 protein: CASSKLRASYEQYF
D gene: TRBD1; CDR3 length: 17; V gene: TRBV29-1; CDR3 protein: CSVGPMPGQGAPTEAFF
D gene: NA; CDR3 length: 13; V gene: TRBV19; CDR3 protein: CASSGRYYNEQFF
D gene: NA; CDR3 length: 14; V gene: TRBV27; CDR3 protein: CASRSGSSGNTIYF
D gene: NA; CDR3 length: 13; V gene: TRBV11-2; CDR3 protein: CASSLGTTDTQYF
D gene: TRBD1; CDR3 length: 15; V gene: TRBV7-6; CDR3 protein: CASSLKTGRREKLFF
D gene: TRBD2; CDR3 length: 15; V gene: TRBV23-1; CDR3 protein: CASSQAGGPSYEQYF
D gene: TRBD1; CDR3 length: 15; V gene: TRBV9; CDR3 protein: CASSLGQGGGYGYTF
D gene: NA; CDR3 length: 12; V gene: TRBV29-1; CDR3 protein: CSVEGLGGEQYF
D gene: TRBD2; CDR3 length: 13; V gene: TRBV11-3; CDR3 protein: CASSKAGGDEQYF
D gene: NA; CDR3 length: 15; V gene: TRBV18; CDR3 protein: CASSPQVREAETQYF
D gene: NA; CDR3 length: 13; V gene: TRBV7-2; CDR3 protein: CASSLVQGGEQYF
D gene: NA; CDR3 length: 12; V gene: TRBV6-5; CDR3 protein: CASSYSRTEAFF
D gene: NA; CDR3 length: 16; V gene: TRBV5-4; CDR3 protein: CASSPTTSSGANVLTF
D gene: TRBD2; CDR3 length: 13; V gene: TRBV7-9; CDR3 protein: CASSFSGVYEQYF
D gene: NA; CDR3 length: 16; V gene: TRBV9; CDR3 protein: CASSERARTESYEQYF
D gene: NA; CDR3 length: 17; V gene: TRBV28; CDR3 protein: CASSFLSRSFSGNTIYF
D gene: NA; CDR3 length: 15; V gene: TRBV6-5; CDR3 protein: CASSPRTAPNQPQHF
D gene: TRBD2; CDR3 length: 15; V gene: TRBV19; CDR3 protein: CASSIAGVRTGELFF
D gene: NA; CDR3 length: 15; V gene: TRBV28; CDR3 protein: CASSRQGQAKNIQYF
D gene: NA; CDR3 length: 17; V gene: TRBV19; CDR3 protein: CASSSASGVLFSYEQYF
D gene: NA; CDR3 length: 14; V gene: TRBV10-3; CDR3 protein: CAISDPGTRPGYTF
D gene: NA; CDR3 length: 14; V gene: TRBV21-1; CDR3 protein: CAIRQGANTGELFF
D gene: NA; CDR3 length: 15; V gene: TRBV11-2; CDR3 protein: CASSSTWGSGNTIYF
D gene: NA; CDR3 length: 14; V gene: TRBV15; CDR3 protein: CATSRVGGQETQYF
D gene: NA; CDR3 length: 14; V gene: TRBV28; CDR3 protein: CASSRGSVGLSYTF
D gene: NA; CDR3 length: 15; V gene: TRBV7-3; CDR3 protein: CASSLAGTKTGELFF
D gene: TRBD1; CDR3 length: 16; V gene: TRBV5-1; CDR3 protein: CASSSNIPGQGGEQFF
D gene: NA; CDR3 length: 14; V gene: TRBV6-1; CDR3 protein: CASRAQAGSHGYTF
D gene: NA; CDR3 length: 12; V gene: TRBV7-2; CDR3 protein: CASSSYNNEQFF
D gene: NA; CDR3 length: 14; V gene: TRBV18; CDR3 protein: CASSPPGSGNTIYF
D gene: TRBD1; CDR3 length: 14; V gene: TRBV4-2; CDR3 protein: CASSITGDSYEQYF
D gene: TRBD2; CDR3 length: 16; V gene: TRBV15; CDR3 protein: CATSREGLAGIYEQYF
D gene: TRBD1; CDR3 length: 15; V gene: TRBV6-1; CDR3 protein: CASSRDRESRETQYF
D gene: TRBD2; CDR3 length: 14; V gene: TRBV10-1; CDR3 protein: CASADSGRSGELFF
D gene: NA; CDR3 length: 13; V gene: TRBV2; CDR3 protein: CASRYEDSYEQYF
D gene: TRBD1; CDR3 length: 16; V gene: TRBV5-4; CDR3 protein: CASSFSGTALPDTQYF